What follows are 14 T cell receptor beta chains derived from one specimen sequenced in a study of blood T cell repertoires in COVID-19. Clones were sequenced by immunoSEQ multiplex PCR, and TCRdb holds only the in-frame ones, with some missing. The sample consists of approximately 300,000 clones, approximately 89% of them appearing once. Sequencing was performed on PBMCs or T cells enriched from blood (not recorded which). These receptors originate from a young woman who had recovered from COVID-19.

V usage is TRBV9 and J usage is TRBJ2-1, with D possibly TRBD2 on 5 matching bases. V was trimmed by 0 bases and J by 1 base, leaving 8 bases between them. Germline values: CDR1 SGDLS, CDR2 YYNGEE. The CDR3 has 15 amino acids. In DNA, the CDR3 is TGTGCCAGCAGCGTAGAGGACTCATCCTACAATGAGCAGTTCTTC. Translation: CASSVEDSSYNEQFF.

The chain joins TRBV30 to TRBJ2-7; a possible D gene is TRBD1 (6 bases). Looked up from germline, CDR1 is GTSNPN and CDR2 is SVGIG (reference sequence). This CDR3 comprises 13 residues. Trimming shortened V by 2 bases and J by 4 bases, and 12 bases separated the two germline ends. Written as DNA, the CDR3 is TGTGCCTGGAGTTTATCCACAGGGTACGAGCAGTACTTC. This sequence encodes CAWSLSTGYEQYF.

The V gene is TRBV5-5, the J gene TRBJ1-2; TRBD1 matches at 7 bases. J gave up 0 bases and V 4 bases, and 3 bases lay outside the gene matches. The CDR3 has 14 amino acids. Germline loops: CDR1 SGHKS, CDR2 YYEKEE (reference sequence). This CDR3 is CASSSGQANYGYTF. The CDR3 DNA reads as TGTGCCAGCAGCAGCGGACAGGCTAACTATGGCTACACCTTC.

The rearrangement links TRBV7-9 to TRBJ1-4; 8 bases fit TRBD1. The CDR3 contains 15 residues. Germline V gene lookup returns CDR1 SEHNR and CDR2 FQNEAQ (reference sequence). V gave up 4 bases and J gave up 8 bases; unmatched junction bases: 9. CDR3 sequence: CASSSRRQGAEKLFF. CDR3 nucleotides: TGTGCCAGCAGCTCGAGAAGGCAGGGGGCGGAAAAACTGTTTTTT.

The genes are TRBV12-5 and TRBJ2-7, with a possible D match to TRBD2 (6 bases). The germline CDR1 and CDR2 sequences are LGHNT and FRNRAP. The CDR3 covers 14 residues. Trimming took 2 bases from V and 5 from J, leaving 13 bases between them. The CDR3 protein is CASGLTPSADEQYF. The CDR3 DNA follows: TGTGCTAGTGGTTTGACACCTAGCGCCGACGAGCAGTACTTC. The full variable domain, in which reference TRBV12-5 and TRBJ2-7 provide the parts outside the CDR3, is DARVTQTPRHKVTEMGQEVTMRCQPILGHNTVFWYRQTMMQGLELLAYFRNRAPLDDSGMPKDRFSAEMPDATLATLKIQPSEPRDSAVYFCASGLTPSADEQYFGPGTRLTVT.

CDR3 sequence (DNA): TGTGCCAGCAGTTTAGGAGGACTAGCGGGAGGTCTCACCGGGGAGCTGTTTTTT. It codes for CASSLGGLAGGLTGELFF. This chain connects TRBV28 to TRBJ2-2, with 14 nucleotides matching TRBD2. There are 18 residues in the CDR3. CDR1 is MDHEN and CDR2 is SYDVKM in the germline V gene. The junction had 6 bases not matched to a gene; V was cut back by 2 bases and J by 4 bases.

The chain links TRBV7-8 to TRBJ2-7; 9 bases map to TRBD1. Germline V gives CDR1 SGHVS, CDR2 FQNEAQ. V was clipped by 5 bases and J by 2 bases; unmatched bases: 10. This CDR3 is built from 16 residues. This chain's CDR3 is CASSPITGQGTYEQYF. CDR3 sequence (DNA): TGTGCCAGCAGCCCGATTACGGGACAGGGAACCTACGAGCAGTACTTC.

The chain recombines TRBV7-2 with TRBJ2-1; 7 positions agree with TRBD2. J lost 2 bases, V lost 2 bases, and 6 bases had no gene match. The CDR3 has 16 amino acids. Germline-derived CDR1 and CDR2 are SGHTA and FQGNSA. CDR3 DNA: TGTGCCAGCAGCTTATCCCCAGGGACTACCTACAATGAGCAGTTCTTC. Encoded protein: CASSLSPGTTYNEQFF.

This chain joins TRBV27 and TRBJ2-3; 7 bases map to TRBD2. This CDR3 has 12 amino acids. Germline V lookup: CDR1 MNHEY, CDR2 SMNVEV (reference sequence). V shed 3 bases, J shed 7 bases, and the junction held 1 base outside the gene matches. CDR3 nucleotide sequence: TGTGCCAGCAGTTTCGGGGGGAATACGCAGTATTTT. As protein: CASSFGGNTQYF.

V gene TRBV6-5 combines with J gene TRBJ1-4, with 12 positions matching TRBD1. Germline assignment: CDR1 MNHEY and CDR2 SVGAGI. The trim removed 6 bases at V and 6 bases at J, leaving 5 bases unmatched. The CDR3 is made up of 15 amino acids. DNA for the CDR3: TGTGCCAGCAGACCGGGACAGGGGGCGGATGAAAAACTGTTTTTT. Amino acids: CASRPGQGADEKLFF.

The rearrangement uses TRBV7-3 and TRBJ2-2, with TRBD2 matching 7 bases. The germline V gene encodes CDR1 SGHTA and CDR2 FQGTGA. V was clipped by 2 bases and J by 1 base; unmatched bases: 4. The CDR3 sequence is 16 residues long. The CDR3 coding sequence is TGTGCCAGCAGCTTATCACCGGGAGGGAACACCGGGGAGCTGTTTTTT. It yields the protein CASSLSPGGNTGELFF.

CDR3 DNA sequence: TGTGCCAGCAGCTCACGAGGCGGTGAGCAGTTCTTC. Protein product: CASSSRGGEQFF. The genes are TRBV7-9 and TRBJ2-1, with D unclear. Germline values: CDR1 SEHNR, CDR2 FQNEAQ (reference sequence). Trimming took 4 bases from V and 9 from J, leaving 10 bases between them. The CDR3 runs to 12 residues. The variable domain in full, with the rest retrieved from reference TRBV7-9 and TRBJ2-1, is DTGVSQNPRHKITKRGQNVTFRCDPISEHNRLYWYRQTLGQGPEFLTYFQNEAQLEKSRLLSDRFSAERPKGSFSTLEIQRTEQGDSAMYLCASSSRGGEQFFGPGTRLTVL.

The gene calls are TRBV7-2 and TRBJ1-1; tentative D call: TRBD1 (5 bases). Germline CDR1 reads SGHTA; CDR2 reads FQGNSA. V gave up 5 bases and J gave up 3 bases, with 22 bases separating them. The CDR3 consists of 17 residues. CDR3 DNA sequence: TGTGCCAGCAGCCCCAGGGCGGCAGGGCTAGGGTACACTGAAGCTTTCTTT. Amino acid sequence: CASSPRAAGLGYTEAFF.

This sequence joins TRBV7-9 and TRBJ2-1; D may be TRBD1 (5 bases). The V and J ends lost 5 bases and 12 bases respectively, with 35 bases between them. The germline V gene has CDR1 SEHNR and CDR2 FQNEAQ (reference sequence). The CDR3 covers 19 residues. CDR3 loop: CASSPPVGSFGRVRSGQFF. The CDR3 bases are TGTGCCAGCAGCCCCCCGGTGGGGTCGTTTGGCAGGGTGAGGTCTGGGCAGTTCTTC.